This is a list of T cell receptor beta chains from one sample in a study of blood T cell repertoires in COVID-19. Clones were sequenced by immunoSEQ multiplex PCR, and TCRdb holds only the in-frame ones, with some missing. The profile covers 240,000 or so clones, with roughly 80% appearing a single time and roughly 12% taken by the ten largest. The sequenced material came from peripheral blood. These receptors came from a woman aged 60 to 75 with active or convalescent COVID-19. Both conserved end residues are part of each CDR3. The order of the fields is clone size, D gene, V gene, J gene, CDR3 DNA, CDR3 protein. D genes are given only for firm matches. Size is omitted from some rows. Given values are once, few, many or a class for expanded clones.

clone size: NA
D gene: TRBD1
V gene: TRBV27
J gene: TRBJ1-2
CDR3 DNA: TGTGCCAGCAGTTTTTGGAGGGGGCTGGGTAACTATGGCTACACCTTC
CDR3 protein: CASSFWRGLGNYGYTF

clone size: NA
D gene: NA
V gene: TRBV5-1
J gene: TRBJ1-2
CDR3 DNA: TGCGCCAGCAGCCTGCCCGGGGTAAGCTATGGCTACACCTTC
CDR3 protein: CASSLPGVSYGYTF

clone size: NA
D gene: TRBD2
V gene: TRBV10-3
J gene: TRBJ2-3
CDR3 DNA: TGTGCCATCAGTGTGGGACTAGCGGGGGCCAGCACAGATACGCAGTATTTT
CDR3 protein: CAISVGLAGASTDTQYF

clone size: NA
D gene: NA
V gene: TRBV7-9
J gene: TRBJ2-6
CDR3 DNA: TGTGCCAGCAGATTGGAGGGGGCCCTCTCTGGGGCCAACGTCCTGACTTTC
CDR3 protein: CASRLEGALSGANVLTF

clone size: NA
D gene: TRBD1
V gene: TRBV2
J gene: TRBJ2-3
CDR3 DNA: TGTGCCAGCAGGGTAGGGGGCCAGGCAGATACGCAGTATTTT
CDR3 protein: CASRVGGQADTQYF

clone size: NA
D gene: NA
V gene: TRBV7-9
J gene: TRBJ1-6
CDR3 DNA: TGTGCCAGCAGCTTAGGGGCTGCTTGGTATAATTCACCCCTCCACTTT
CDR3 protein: CASSLGAAWYNSPLHF

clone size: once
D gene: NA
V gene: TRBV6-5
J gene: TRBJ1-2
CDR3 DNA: TGTGCCAGCAGTTACTCGAACGGGTACTATGGCTACACCTTC
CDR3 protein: CASSYSNGYYGYTF

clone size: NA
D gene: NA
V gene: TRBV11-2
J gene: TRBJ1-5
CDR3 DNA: TGTGCCAGCAGCCAAGACCCACAGGGACCCCATAGCAATCAGCCCCAGCATTTT
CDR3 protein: CASSQDPQGPHSNQPQHF

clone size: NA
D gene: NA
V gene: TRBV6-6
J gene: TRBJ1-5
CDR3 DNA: TGTGCCAGCAGTTACGGAGGGACCGGCAATCAGCCCCAGCATTTT
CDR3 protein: CASSYGGTGNQPQHF

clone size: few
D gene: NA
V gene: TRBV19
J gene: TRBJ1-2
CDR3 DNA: TGTGCCAGTAGTCCACACGCGAGGGGAGGGGACGGCTACACCTTC
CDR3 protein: CASSPHARGGDGYTF

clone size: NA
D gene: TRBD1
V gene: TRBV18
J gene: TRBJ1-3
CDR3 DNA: TGTGCCAGCTCAACGACAGGACAGGGATGGTCTGTTCTATATTTT
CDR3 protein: CASSTTGQGWSVLYF